This TCR beta chain was recorded in a study of Ad26.COV2.S vaccination and SARS-CoV-2 variants. The CDR3 is 15 residues long. With 1 base removed from V and 2 bases from J, the gap between germline ends came to 11 bases. Looked up from germline, CDR1 is SGHNT and CDR2 is YENEEA. Profiled with immunoSEQ multiplex PCR; TCRdb holds only in-frame clones, not every one. Of around 100,000 clones in the sample, 82% were seen once. The sample in question was peripheral blood, obtained after recovery from COVID-19. This rearrangement joins TRBV11-3 to TRBJ2-5, with a weak D call TRBD2 (5 bases). This clonotype was sampled from a human donor who had recovered from COVID-19. CDR3 amino acids: CASSLGGNGQETQYF. In DNA, the CDR3 is TGTGCCAGCAGCTTAGGAGGGAATGGACAAGAGACCCAGTACTTC. Full variable domain (missing parts from reference TRBV11-3 and TRBJ2-5): EAGVVQSPRYKIIEKKQPVAFWCNPISGHNTLYWYLQNLGQGPELLIRYENEEAVDDSQLPKDRFSAERLKGVDSTLKIQPAELGDSAVYLCASSLGGNGQETQYFGPGTRLLVL.